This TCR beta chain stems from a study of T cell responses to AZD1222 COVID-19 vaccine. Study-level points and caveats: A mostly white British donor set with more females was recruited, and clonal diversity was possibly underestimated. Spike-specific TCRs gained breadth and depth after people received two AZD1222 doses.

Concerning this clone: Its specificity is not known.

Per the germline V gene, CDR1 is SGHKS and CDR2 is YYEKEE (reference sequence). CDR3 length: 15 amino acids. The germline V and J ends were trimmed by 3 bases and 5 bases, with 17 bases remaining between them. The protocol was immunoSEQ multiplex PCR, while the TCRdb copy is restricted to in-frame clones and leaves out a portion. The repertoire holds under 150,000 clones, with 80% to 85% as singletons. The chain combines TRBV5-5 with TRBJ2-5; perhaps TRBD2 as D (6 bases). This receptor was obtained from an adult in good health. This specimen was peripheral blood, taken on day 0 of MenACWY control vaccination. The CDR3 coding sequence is TGTGCCAGCAGCTCGCCGGGACTCCGAGGGGAGACCCAGTACTTC. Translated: CASSSPGLRGETQYF.